This note documents a single T cell receptor (beta chain) sequence. Its cognate antigen is unknown. Germline-derived CDR1 and CDR2 are GTSNPN and SVGIG (reference sequence). This CDR3 comprises 11 residues. The sample comes from a study of CD4+ T cells in melanoma. Points from the study as a whole: CD8+ T cell, macrophage and B cell function reportedly correlated with neoantigen-specific CD4+ T cells. Neoantigen-specific CD4+ T cells in melanoma reportedly had diverse differentiation states.

This table comes from immunoSEQ multiplex PCR, and its TCRdb copy is limited to in-frame clones, with some not included. The sample contains 52,000 or so clones, almost 70% of which appear only once. This TCR was recovered from a human donor with melanoma. Sequencing used tumor tissue. The V and J genes are TRBV30 and TRBJ1-1; D is unresolved. The CDR3 DNA is TGTGCGGCGCGATGGGTCACTGAAGCTTTCTTT. Translated, it gives CAARWVTEAFF.